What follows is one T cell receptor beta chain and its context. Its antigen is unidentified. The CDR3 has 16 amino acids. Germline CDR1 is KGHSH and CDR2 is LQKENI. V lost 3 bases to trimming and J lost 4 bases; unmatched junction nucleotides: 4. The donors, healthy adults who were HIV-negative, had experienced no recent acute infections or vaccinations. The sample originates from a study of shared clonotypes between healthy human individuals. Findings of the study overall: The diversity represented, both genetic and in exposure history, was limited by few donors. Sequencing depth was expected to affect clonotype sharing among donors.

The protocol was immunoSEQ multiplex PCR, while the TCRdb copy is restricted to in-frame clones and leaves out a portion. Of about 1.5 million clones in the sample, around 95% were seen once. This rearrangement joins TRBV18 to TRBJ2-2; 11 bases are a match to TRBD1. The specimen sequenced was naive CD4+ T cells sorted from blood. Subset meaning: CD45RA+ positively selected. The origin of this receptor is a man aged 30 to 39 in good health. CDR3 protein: CASSPRGQGATGELFF. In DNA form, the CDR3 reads TGTGCCAGCTCACCGCGCGGACAGGGGGCCACCGGGGAGCTGTTTTTT. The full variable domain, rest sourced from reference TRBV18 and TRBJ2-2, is NAGVMQNPRHLVRRRGQEARLRCSPMKGHSHVYWYRQLPEEGLKFMVYLQKENIIDESGMPKERFSAEFPKEGPSILRIQQVVRGDSAAYFCASSPRGQGATGELFFGEGSRLTVL.